Following are 22 T cell receptor beta chains from one sample sequenced in a study of CD8+ T cells in alopecia areata. Described treatment: oral pan-JAK inhibitor, 5-10 mg twice daily. Reverse transcription of extracted RNA yielded cDNA, which provided the sequencing template. Sequenced by immunoSEQ multiplex PCR; TCRdb stores in-frame clones only, minus some. Of approximately 190,000 clones in the sample, nearly 60% are singletons; the top ten hold 5.5% to 6%. Here the sequenced sample was CD4+ T cells sorted from blood, taken at week 24, from a patient treated with tofacitinib. The receptors originated from a human donor with alopecia areata.

This clone has more than one count but fewer than ten. The chain joins TRBV6-5 to TRBJ2-7; D gene uncertain. The CDR3 runs to 15 residues. From germline, CDR1 is MNHEY and CDR2 SVGAGI. V lost 4 bases to trimming and J lost 4 bases, with 17 bases between them. The CDR3 loop is CASSSQLVGLYEQYF. Here the CDR3 DNA reads TGTGCCAGCAGTTCACAACTGGTCGGTCTATACGAGCAGTACTTC.

This clone appeared a few times. V gene TRBV5-4 combines with J gene TRBJ2-3, with D possibly being TRBD2 (5 bases). Per the germline V gene, CDR1 is SGHNT and CDR2 is YYREEE (reference sequence). The CDR3 runs to 15 residues. V gave up 2 bases and J gave up 1 base, with 11 bases separating them. The CDR3 bases are TGTGCCAGCAGCTTTGAGGGAGCCGGCACAGATACGCAGTATTTT. Translating gives CASSFEGAGTDTQYF.

As concerns this clone: The germline gene is not matched at one end of the junction; a read error may be the cause. The chain recombines TRBV5-6 with TRBJ2-7, with 9 bases fitting TRBD1. Per the germline V gene, CDR1 is SGHDT and CDR2 is YYEEEE. The CDR3 has 12 amino acids. The CDR3 DNA reads as TGTGCCAGCAGCTTAAACGGGGACAGGGATCGCTTC. Its translation is CASSLNGDRDRF.

The gene calls are TRBV7-2 and TRBJ2-5; tentatively, D is TRBD1 or TRBD2 (6 bases each). V lost 5 bases and J lost 5, with 15 bases in between. Germline V gene lookup returns CDR1 SGHTA and CDR2 FQGNSA. The CDR3 has 14 amino acids. The CDR3 coding sequence is TGTGCCAGCAGCCGAAATAGGGGGGAGGAGACCCAGTACTTC. This encodes CASSRNRGEETQYF.

The chain employs TRBV9 and TRBJ2-1; D is tentatively TRBD1 or TRBD2 (5 bases each). Trimming left V 2 bases short and J 9 bases short, with 18 bases between. The germline V gene has CDR1 SGDLS and CDR2 YYNGEE. The CDR3 runs to 15 residues. This chain's CDR3 is CASSVGDPTRSEQFF. The CDR3 DNA is TGTGCCAGCAGCGTGGGGGACCCTACTAGAAGTGAGCAGTTCTTC.

This chain uses TRBV5-1 with TRBJ1-5; D remains ambiguous. This CDR3 is built from 14 residues. Trimming took 0 bases from V and 5 from J, leaving 9 bases between them. In germline, CDR1 is SGHRS, CDR2 YFSETQ. CDR3 sequence (DNA): TGCGCCAGCAGCTTGGGGTCAGAGGATCAGCCCCAGCATTTT. It translates to CASSLGSEDQPQHF.

The chain uses TRBV4-1 and TRBJ2-3; possibly TRBD1 or TRBD2 for D (5 bases each). V lost 1 base to trimming and J lost 4 bases, with 15 bases between them. The germline V gene encodes CDR1 MGHRA and CDR2 YSYEKL. This CDR3 is 16 amino acids long. CDR3 sequence: CASSQGGRGVADTQYF. In DNA, the CDR3 is TGCGCCAGCAGCCAAGGAGGACGGGGCGTCGCAGATACGCAGTATTTT.

The CDR3 nucleotides read TGTGCCAGCAGCGTAGAGGGGCACACCGGGGAGCTGTTTTTT. This sequence encodes CASSVEGHTGELFF. V is TRBV9 and J is TRBJ2-2; tentatively, D is TRBD1 (5 bases). Trimming removed 0 bases at V and 3 bases at J, with 6 bases between. The CDR3 is made up of 14 amino acids. Germline CDR1 is SGDLS and CDR2 is YYNGEE.

This clone turned up a few times. The rearrangement uses TRBV29-1 and TRBJ1-4; 8 bases are a match to TRBD1. Losses at the gene ends were 6 bases for V and 7 bases for J; bases not matched to a gene: 10. The germline CDR1 and CDR2 sequences are SQVTM and ANQGSEA. The CDR3 totals 14 residues. The CDR3 loop is CSVGTGHIGEKLFF. As DNA, the CDR3 is TGCAGCGTCGGGACAGGACATATCGGTGAAAAACTGTTTTTT.

This CDR3 reads CASSQDLWALLSGNTIYF. CDR3 nucleotide sequence: TGCGCCAGCAGCCAAGACTTATGGGCACTCCTCTCTGGAAACACCATATATTTT. The V and J genes are TRBV4-1 and TRBJ1-3; D gene uncertain. CDR1 and CDR2 (germline): MGHRA, YSYEKL. Trimming stripped 0 bases from V and 0 bases from J, with 15 bases between. The CDR3 covers 18 residues.

There are a few counts of this clone. The chain has TRBV4-1 and TRBJ2-7; 8 bases are a match to TRBD1. CDR3 size: 15 residues. After removal of 1 base from V and 4 bases from J, the junction contained 6 bases not matched to a gene. Germline-derived CDR1 and CDR2 are MGHRA and YSYEKL. The CDR3 DNA follows: TGCGCCAGCAGCCAAGCAGGGGGCGAATTTTACGAGCAGTACTTC. It codes for CASSQAGGEFYEQYF.

The J gene is TRBJ1-2, the V gene TRBV19; no reliable D call. CDR3 length: 15 residues. CDR1 and CDR2 (germline): LNHDA, SQIVND (reference sequence). Trimming cost V 5 bases and J 4 bases, with 17 bases left between them. The CDR3 here is CASSSRQPLGYGYTF. As DNA, the CDR3 is TGTGCCAGTAGTTCCCGACAACCGCTAGGCTATGGCTACACCTTC.

This clone was observed a few times. The V call is TRBV7-9, the J call TRBJ1-1; a weak D match, TRBD1 (6 bases). This CDR3 region has 16 residues. V was shortened by 1 base and J by 1 base, with 13 bases between the two germline ends. Germline CDR1 reads SEHNR; CDR2 reads FQNEAQ (reference sequence). The CDR3 DNA sequence: TGTGCCAGCAGCTTAGATGGGGGGCAAGGGAACACTGAAGCTTTCTTT. Protein product: CASSLDGGQGNTEAFF.

The CDR3 coding sequence is TGCGCCAGCAGCCTCGGCTGGGATTACAATGAGCAGTTCTTC. As protein: CASSLGWDYNEQFF. The gene calls are TRBV5-1 and TRBJ2-1, with D hard to call. V lost 4 bases, J lost 4 bases, and 12 bases lay in between. Germline V gives CDR1 SGHRS, CDR2 YFSETQ. The CDR3 consists of 14 residues.

This clone is medium-sized (0.01 to 0.1%). V gene TRBV5-1 combines with J gene TRBJ2-5, with 8 bases fitting TRBD1. V shed 2 bases and J 4 bases; nucleotides not matched to a gene: 1. From germline, CDR1 is SGHRS and CDR2 YFSETQ. The CDR3 covers 13 residues. The CDR3 coding sequence is TGCGCCAGCAGCTTTGGACAGGGAGAGACCCAGTACTTC. Residues: CASSFGQGETQYF. The full variable domain, its missing parts supplied by reference TRBV5-1 and TRBJ2-5, is KAGVTQTPRYLIKTRGQQVTLSCSPISGHRSVSWYQQTPGQGLQFLFEYFSETQRNKGNFPGRFSGRQFSNSRSEMNVSTLELGDSALYLCASSFGQGETQYFGPGTRLLVL.

V gene TRBV7-2 combines with J gene TRBJ2-1; D might be TRBD1 (6 bases). The CDR3 extends over 14 amino acids. Germline V gene data show CDR1 as SGHTA and CDR2 as FQGNSA. The germline V and J ends were trimmed by 6 bases and 4 bases, with 13 bases remaining between them. The CDR3 DNA reads as TGTGCCAGCAGGAGGGGGACACAATACAATGAGCAGTTCTTC. Translation gives CASRRGTQYNEQFF.

Only a few counts were recorded for this clone. The chain couples TRBV10-3 to TRBJ2-7; 7 nucleotides align to TRBD1. This CDR3 has 14 amino acids. J gave up 1 base and V 5 bases, and 5 bases lay outside the gene matches. Germline V gives CDR1 ENHRY, CDR2 SYGVKD. The CDR3 DNA is TGTGCCATCAGTCCGGGACAGCAATCCTACGAGCAGTACTTC. It translates to CAISPGQQSYEQYF.

The CDR3: CSVATGARNTEAFF. CDR3 nucleotides: TGCAGCGTTGCAACGGGGGCCAGGAACACTGAAGCTTTCTTT. The J gene is TRBJ1-1, the V gene TRBV29-1, with a tentative D call TRBD1 (6 bases). This CDR3 region has 14 residues. Looked up from germline, CDR1 is SQVTM and CDR2 is ANQGSEA. V lost 4 bases and J lost 1, with 13 bases in between.

The table lists this clone with a few counts. This sequence joins TRBV5-1 and TRBJ2-5; a possible D gene is TRBD2 (5 bases). V lost 4 bases and J lost 0, with 16 bases in between. This CDR3 spans 16 amino acids. CDR1 is SGHRS and CDR2 is YFSETQ in the germline V gene. The CDR3 is CASSIGLTSYQETQYF. CDR3 coding DNA: TGCGCCAGCAGCATAGGACTTACCTCGTACCAAGAGACCCAGTACTTC.

There are a few counts of this clone. This chain uses TRBV14 with TRBJ2-7; the D gene is possibly TRBD2 (5 bases). V shed 3 bases and J shed 3 bases, with 12 bases lying between them. Germline V gene sequence: CDR1 SGHDN, CDR2 FVKESK. The CDR3 totals 14 residues. The CDR3 DNA is TGTGCCAGCAGCCAGAATCTCGCGGGCTACGAGCAGTACTTC. Amino acids: CASSQNLAGYEQYF.

In its sample, this clone was seen a few times. V gene TRBV28 combines with J gene TRBJ2-5; TRBD1 aligns across 8 bases. V lost 3 bases to trimming and J lost 1 base; unmatched junction nucleotides: 1. CDR3 length equals 14 residues. Germline lookup yields CDR1 MDHEN and CDR2 SYDVKM. The CDR3 nucleotides are TGTGCCAGCAGTTTTGACAGGGGCCAAGAGACCCAGTACTTC. Translation: CASSFDRGQETQYF.

V is TRBV7-9 and J is TRBJ1-1; no reliable D call. Trimming shortened V by 5 bases and J by 2 bases, and 9 bases separated the two germline ends. Germline V CDR1 and CDR2: SEHNR, FQNEAQ (reference sequence). There are 13 residues in the CDR3. The CDR3, as DNA: TGTGCCAGCAGCACCACAGCTAACACTGAAGCTTTCTTT. It encodes CASSTTANTEAFF.